One and the same sample provided the 31 T cell receptor beta chains below, sequenced in a study of T cells in women clearing cervical HPV infection. Data came from immunoSEQ multiplex PCR; TCRdb stores just in-frame clones and leaves some out. The repertoire shows some 16,000 clones; the top ten hold under 12%. The sequencing sample was made of blood buffy coat. Receptors were obtained from a woman aged 18 to 75 with a cervical HPV16 infection that either progressed to CIN3+ or cleared (not recorded which).

As to this clone: The read ends 3 residues shy of where the CDR3 ends; the end is completed using the germline J gene. The J gene is TRBJ1-1, the V gene TRBV6-2 or TRBV6-3; D might be TRBD1 (5 bases). The CDR3 has 13 residues. V shed 8 bases and J shed 3 bases, with 13 bases lying between them. Per the germline V gene, CDR1 is MNHEY and CDR2 is SVGEGT. CDR3 loop: CASHIRADTEAFF. The CDR3 bases that were read are TGTGCCAGCCACATCAGGGCGGACACTGAA.

Measured by frequency, this clone is medium-sized (0.01 to 0.1%). At one end, the junction sequence differs from germline, possibly due to a read error. The read ends 3 residues shy of where the CDR3 ends; the end is completed using the germline J gene. The chain links TRBV4-2 to TRBJ1-6; D may be TRBD1 (5 bases). This CDR3 spans 15 amino acids. Per the germline V gene, CDR1 is LGHNA and CDR2 is YNFKEQ. CDR3 sequence reads: CASSQEQGNASPLHF. The DNA read from the CDR3 is TGCGCCAGCAGCCAAGAGCAGGGAAATGCTTCACCC.

Remarks on this clone: From the germline J gene comes the end of the CDR3, since the read stops 3 residues before it. The chain links TRBV6-2 or TRBV6-3 to TRBJ2-7; D perhaps matches TRBD1 (7 bases). V was cut by 7 bases and J by 3 bases, with 10 bases left in between. The germline V gene has CDR1 MNHEY and CDR2 SVGEGT. The CDR3 is 12 residues long. CDR3 region: CASMQGGYEQYF. CDR3 DNA, as far as it was read: TGTGCCAGCATGCAGGGGGGCTACGAG.

As to this clone: The read finishes 3 residues shy of the CDR3 end, and the germline J gene is used to complete it. The rearrangement joins TRBV5-1 to TRBJ2-3; D is uncertain. Germline values: CDR1 SGHRS, CDR2 YFSETQ. The CDR3 has 13 residues. The CDR3 bases that were read are TGCGCCAGCAGCTCAGCGTACCAAGAGACG. This gives the protein CASSSAYQET. The whole CDR3 reads CASSSAYQETQYF. Supplemented by reference TRBV5-1 and TRBJ2-3, the full variable domain reads KAGVTQTPRYLIKTRGQQVTLSCSPISGHRSVSWYQQTPGQGLQFLFEYFSETQRNKGNFPGRFSGRQFSNSRSEMNVSTLELGDSALYLCASSSAYQETQYFGPGTRLTVL.

This clone shows up as medium-sized by frequency. At one of its ends the junction is not consistent with the germline gene, which may arise from a read error. CDR3 protein: CASSRTPQGQTGELFF. The CDR3 bases that were read are TGCGCCAGCAGCCGAACGCCACAGGGTCAGACCGGGGAG. The chain has TRBV4-2 and TRBJ2-2; possibly TRBD1 for D (6 bases). The read ends 3 residues early relative to the CDR3; the germline J gene fills the gap. Germline CDR1 LGHNA, CDR2 YNFKEQ. The CDR3 runs to 16 residues.

Points on this clone: The read gets to within 3 residues of the CDR3 end, and the germline J gene fills in the rest. The rearrangement links TRBV13 to TRBJ2-7; D unresolved. Germline assignment: CDR1 PRHDT and CDR2 FYEKMQ (reference sequence). V was pared by 1 base and J by 6 bases, with 16 bases between. CDR3 size: 15 residues. The CDR3 bases that were read are TGTGCCAGCAGCTTAGAGAACACCGCTAGGAGCGAG. This translates into CASSLENTARSE. The full CDR3 protein is CASSLENTARSEQYF. The variable domain in full, with the rest retrieved from reference TRBV13 and TRBJ2-7, is AAGVIQSPRHLIKEKRETATLKCYPIPRHDTVYWYQQGPGQDPQFLISFYEKMQSDKGSIPDRFSAQQFSDYHSELNMSSLELGDSALYFCASSLENTARSEQYFGPGTRLTVT.

The sequenced part of the CDR3 DNA is TGTGCCAGTAGTAGCGGGGACAGGGGCCACGAG. Its protein is CASSSGDRGHE. In full, the CDR3 is CASSSGDRGHEQYF. The V gene is TRBV19, the J gene TRBJ2-7, with 10 positions matching TRBD1. The read ends 3 residues before the CDR3 terminus; that terminus is restored from the germline J gene. The CDR3 consists of 14 residues. Germline V gives CDR1 LNHDA, CDR2 SQIVND (reference sequence). After removal of 4 bases from V and 5 bases from J, the junction contained 5 bases not matched to a gene.

Remarks on this clone: The CDR3 end falls 3 residues outside the read, so it is completed with the germline J gene. The V call is TRBV6-1, the J call TRBJ1-2, with a weak D call TRBD1 (6 bases). The CDR3 spans 14 residues. The germline CDR1 and CDR2 sequences are MNHNS and SASEGT. Trimming shortened V by 1 base and J by 5 bases, and 11 bases separated the two germline ends. The CDR3 DNA, read in part, is TGTGCCAGCAGTGAAGGGACAGCGGGGTATGGC. Protein product: CASSEGTAGYG. The full CDR3 protein reads CASSEGTAGYGYTF.

Concerning this clone: Read sequence stops 3 residues before the CDR3 end, and the germline J gene provides the missing end. The chain recombines TRBV11-3 with TRBJ2-3; D remains unclear. This CDR3 comprises 14 residues. Trimming removed 2 bases at V and 2 bases at J, with 8 bases between. The germline V gene has CDR1 SGHNT and CDR2 YENEEA. The covered CDR3 bases are TGTGCCAGCAGCTTACTCTCCCCCACAGATACG. It is translated as CASSLLSPTDT. The CDR3 as a whole reads CASSLLSPTDTQYF.

Note on this clone: The CDR3 end falls 3 residues outside the read, so it is completed with the germline J gene. V is TRBV14 and J is TRBJ2-7; 7 bases match TRBD2. V shed 2 bases and J 0 bases; nucleotides not matched to a gene: 4. Germline CDR1 SGHDN, CDR2 FVKESK. This CDR3 is 15 amino acids long. Here the CDR3 reads CASSQQSGISYEQYF. Partial CDR3 DNA: TGTGCCAGCAGCCAACAAAGCGGGATCTCCTACGAG.

As regards this clone: The sequenced fragment ends 3 residues before the CDR3 boundary, so the rest is inferred from the germline J gene. V and J are TRBV6-1 and TRBJ1-2, with D uncertain. From germline, CDR1 is MNHNS and CDR2 SASEGT. The CDR3 sequence is 14 residues long. The sequenced part of the CDR3 DNA is TGTGCCAGCAGTGAGGCAGGAGAACTCTACGAC. Translated: CASSEAGELYD. The full CDR3 protein is CASSEAGELYDYTF.

As to this clone: The missing CDR3 end, 3 residues past where the read stops, is filled in from the germline J gene. The rearrangement joins TRBV20-1 to TRBJ1-2, with 10 bases identical to TRBD1. With V trimmed by 3 bases and J by 3 bases, 4 bases remained unmatched. Germline values: CDR1 DFQATT, CDR2 SNEGSKA (reference sequence). This CDR3 has 14 amino acids. The CDR3 sequence: CSARGDRGYYGYTF. CDR3 bases read: TGCAGTGCTAGGGGGGACAGGGGTTACTATGGC.

On this clone itself: The sequenced fragment ends 3 residues before the CDR3 boundary, so the rest is inferred from the germline J gene. The genes are TRBV5-8 and TRBJ1-5; D gene uncertain. This CDR3 spans 12 amino acids. CDR1 and CDR2 from the germline V gene are SGHTS and YDEGEE. The V gene lost 2 bases and the J gene lost 6 bases, with 6 bases spanning the gap. Incomplete CDR3 DNA: TGTGCCAGCAGCTTTCCAGGTCAGCCC. This sequence encodes CASSFPGQP. The entire CDR3 protein reads CASSFPGQPQHF.

As to this clone: The read is 3 residues too short to cover the CDR3 end, so that end is filled in from the germline J gene. This chain joins TRBV5-4 and TRBJ2-3; 9 nucleotides line up with TRBD1. CDR3 length: 16 residues. The V segment lost 0 bases and the J segment 3 bases; nucleotides outside the gene matches: 5. Germline V gives CDR1 SGHNT, CDR2 YYREEE (reference sequence). The DNA read from the CDR3 is TGTGCCAGCAGCTTGGACGGGACAGGGAGGACAGATACG. This sequence encodes CASSLDGTGRTDT. The full CDR3 protein reads CASSLDGTGRTDTQYF.

As concerns this clone: The CDR3 is cut off 3 residues early in the read; its end comes from the germline J gene. The V and J genes are TRBV20-1 and TRBJ2-7; no definite D call. V lost 3 bases, J lost 5 bases, and 11 bases lay in between. Germline CDR1 is DFQATT and CDR2 is SNEGSKA (reference sequence). There are 12 residues in the CDR3. The part of the CDR3 DNA that was read is TGCAGTGCTAGGCCCCGAGAGCACGAG. This sequence encodes CSARPREHE. The whole CDR3 reads CSARPREHEQYF.

As for this clone: The read is 3 residues too short to cover the CDR3 end, so that end is filled in from the germline J gene. The gene calls are TRBV7-2 and TRBJ2-7; 11 nucleotides match TRBD1. The CDR3 contains 13 residues. The junction had 2 bases not matched to a gene; V was cut back by 8 bases and J by 2 bases. CDR1 and CDR2 from the germline V gene are SGHTA and FQGNSA. CDR3 DNA, as far as it was read: TGTGCCAGCCGGACAGGGGGCGCCTACGAG. Its translation: CASRTGGAYE. The complete CDR3 protein is CASRTGGAYEQYF.

In the case of this clone: The CDR3 end lies 3 residues beyond the end of the read and is filled in from the germline J gene. The chain recombines TRBV5-1 with TRBJ2-7; 10 bases align to TRBD2. Per germline, CDR1 SGHRS and CDR2 YFSETQ. Trimming at V came to 2 bases and at J to 4 bases, leaving 6 bases not matched to a gene. The CDR3 is 15 residues long. Here the CDR3 reads CASSFRLAGNYEQYF. The CDR3 bases that were read are TGCGCCAGCAGCTTTCGACTAGCGGGCAATTACGAG.

Partial CDR3 DNA: TGTGCCAGTAGTATTCAAGGCCACGAC. It codes for CASSIQGHD. The whole CDR3 region reads CASSIQGHDYTF. This chain links TRBV19 with TRBJ1-2; D uncertain. The observed sequence ends 3 residues before the CDR3 terminus, with the missing tail filled in from the germline J gene. This CDR3 has 12 residues. CDR1 LNHDA and CDR2 SQIVND come from the germline V gene (reference sequence).

As to this clone: Sequencing ends 3 residues short of the CDR3 end; the germline J gene provides the rest. The chain carries TRBV28 and TRBJ2-5; 14 positions match TRBD2. The CDR3 consists of 17 residues. Trimming removed 5 bases from V and 2 bases from J; junction bases left unmatched: 7. Looked up from germline, CDR1 is MDHEN and CDR2 is SYDVKM. The CDR3 spells CASSPWTSGGWQETQYF. CDR3 DNA (partial): TGTGCCAGCAGTCCTTGGACTAGCGGGGGGTGGCAAGAGACC.

Turning to this clone: Additional DNA sequences in this sample encode the identical CDR3. CDR3 sequence reads: CASSPWTSGEETAFF. CDR3 DNA (partial): TGTGCCAGCTCACCATGGACTAGCGGGGAGGAGACA. V gene TRBV18 combines with J gene TRBJ1-1; no reliable D call. The CDR3 end lies 3 residues beyond the end of the read and is filled in from the germline J gene. CDR1 is KGHSH and CDR2 is LQKENI in the germline V gene. This CDR3 region has 15 residues.

In the case of this clone: Read sequence stops 3 residues before the CDR3 end, and the germline J gene provides the missing end. The J gene is TRBJ2-3, the V gene TRBV10-3; weak D call: TRBD2 (5 bases). Per the germline V gene, CDR1 is ENHRY and CDR2 is SYGVKD. Trimming took 7 bases from V and 5 from J, leaving 16 bases between them. The CDR3 extends over 14 amino acids. CDR3 bases read: TGTGCCATCAAAGAAGCTAGCCCCCGAGATACG. Residues: CAIKEASPRDT. The whole CDR3 reads CAIKEASPRDTQYF.

Regarding this clone: The CDR3 extends 3 residues past the end of the read, so its final part is completed from the germline J gene. The chain uses TRBV4-2 and TRBJ2-7; D is possibly TRBD2 (6 bases). Germline CDR1 and CDR2: LGHNA and YNFKEQ. CDR3 length: 14 amino acids. Deletions cut 4 bases from V and 0 bases from J, with 10 bases between. The sequenced part of the CDR3 DNA is TGTGCCAGCAGCCTCTGGCGGGGCTCCTACGAG. Translated: CASSLWRGSYE. The whole CDR3 protein is CASSLWRGSYEQYF.

Comment on this clone: The read halts 3 residues ahead of the CDR3 end, with the missing end drawn from the germline J gene. This rearrangement joins TRBV29-1 to TRBJ1-2; 7 nucleotides match TRBD1. V trimming: 4 bases; J trimming: 2 bases; junction bases outside the gene matches: 4. CDR1 SQVTM and CDR2 ANQGSEA come from the germline V gene. The CDR3 is made up of 13 amino acids. The CDR3 loop reads CSVGEGQNYGYTF. The DNA read from the CDR3 is TGCAGCGTTGGGGAGGGACAGAACTATGGC.

Comment on this clone: The CDR3 end falls 3 residues outside the read, so it is completed with the germline J gene. The gene calls are TRBV30 and TRBJ2-7; D possibly corresponds to TRBD1 (6 bases). The CDR3 runs to 12 residues. The V end was cut by 3 bases, the J end by 4 bases, with 10 bases between. CDR1 and CDR2 from the germline V gene are GTSNPN and SVGIG (reference sequence). The CDR3 loop is CAWSRGEYEQYF. The CDR3 bases that were read are TGTGCCTGGAGCAGGGGAGAGTACGAG.

The CDR3 is CASSPNLGISGYTF. CDR3 DNA (partial): TGTGCCAGCAGTCCCAACCTAGGTATATCTGGC. This chain connects TRBV12-3 or TRBV12-4 to TRBJ1-2; D not resolved. Read sequence stops 3 residues before the CDR3 end, and the germline J gene provides the missing end. CDR3 size: 14 residues. Trimming took off 5 bases at V and 7 bases at J, with 17 bases between the two ends.

To note about this clone: The CDR3 end falls 3 residues outside the read, so it is completed with the germline J gene. The chain couples TRBV29-1 to TRBJ1-6, with 9 bases lining up with TRBD1. The CDR3 contains 13 residues. J gave up 8 bases and V 6 bases, and 5 bases lay outside the gene matches. Germline loops: CDR1 SQVTM, CDR2 ANQGSEA. CDR3 sequence reads: CSVLRDRDSPLHF. CDR3 DNA (partial): TGCAGCGTCCTCCGGGACAGGGATTCACCC.

Comments on this clone: The read is 3 residues too short to cover the CDR3 end, so that end is filled in from the germline J gene. The chain uses TRBV18 and TRBJ1-2; the D gene is possibly TRBD1 (6 bases). From germline, CDR1 is KGHSH and CDR2 LQKENI. The CDR3 length is 12 residues. The CDR3 region is CASSIRGYDYTF. The part of the CDR3 DNA that was read is TGTGCCAGCTCTATTAGGGGGTACGAC.

The CDR3 is CASSVGQPDRLYEQYF. Partial CDR3 DNA: TGTGCCAGCAGCGTAGGACAACCGGACAGACTCTACGAG. The rearrangement links TRBV9 to TRBJ2-7, with D possibly being TRBD1 (6 bases). The read ends 3 residues shy of where the CDR3 ends; the end is completed using the germline J gene. The CDR3 runs to 16 residues. Germline V gene sequence: CDR1 SGDLS, CDR2 YYNGEE. Trimming stripped 0 bases from V and 3 bases from J, with 16 bases between.

On this clone itself: The read stops 3 residues short of the end of the CDR3; the missing end is completed from the germline J gene. V gene TRBV19 combines with J gene TRBJ2-2; the match to TRBD1 covers 9 bases. With V trimmed by 4 bases and J by 4 bases, 10 bases remained unmatched. CDR1 and CDR2 from the germline V gene are LNHDA and SQIVND (reference sequence). The length of the CDR3 is 17 residues. CDR3 residues: CASSTPPGQGTTGELFF. CDR3 DNA, as far as it was read: TGTGCCAGTAGTACACCGCCGGGACAGGGCACCACCGGGGAG.

To note about this clone: The CDR3 extends 3 residues past the end of the read, so its final part is completed from the germline J gene. The chain is built from TRBV7-6 and TRBJ1-5, with D possibly being TRBD1 (6 bases). CDR1 and CDR2 (germline): SGHVS, FNYEAQ. V lost 5 bases, J lost 1 base, and 21 bases lay in between. The CDR3 spans 18 residues. Incomplete CDR3 DNA: TGTGCCAGCAGCCCCCATCCACCTTGGGGGCTGAGCAATCAGCCC. It yields the protein CASSPHPPWGLSNQP. Given in full, the CDR3 is CASSPHPPWGLSNQPQHF.

As concerns this clone: With the read ending 3 residues before the CDR3 end, the germline J gene is used to fill in that end. The chain employs TRBV10-3 and TRBJ2-7; tentative D call: TRBD1 (6 bases). The length of the CDR3 is 15 residues. Trimming took 3 bases from V and 1 from J, leaving 13 bases between them. Germline V gene sequence: CDR1 ENHRY, CDR2 SYGVKD. The CDR3 sequence: CAISEETGKSYEQYF. The part of the CDR3 DNA that was read is TGTGCCATCAGTGAAGAAACAGGGAAGTCCTACGAG.